These 30 T cell receptor beta chains were sequenced from one sample in a study of OX40 agonist ivuxolimab in advanced cancers. Clones were read by immunoSEQ multiplex PCR, and TCRdb kept only the in-frame ones, dropping some. Of approximately 49,000 clones detected, about four fifths appear once; the ten largest clones hold almost 6.5%. Source: CD4+ or CD8+ T cells sorted from blood, taken in a trial of the OX40 agonist ivuxolimab. The receptors originated from an adult with an advanced solid tumor such as melanoma, head and neck, liver or kidney cancer.

Note on this clone: Other DNA sequences of this sample code for an identical CDR3. This chain connects TRBV27 to TRBJ2-7, with D possibly being TRBD2 (5 bases). The V and J ends lost 6 bases and 0 bases respectively, with 9 bases between them. The length of the CDR3 is 13 residues. Germline CDR1 is MNHEY and CDR2 is SMNVEV (reference sequence). The CDR3 protein is CASSRGSSYEQYF. The DNA of the CDR3 is TGTGCCAGCAGCCGAGGGAGCTCCTACGAGCAGTACTTC.

The CDR3 sequence: CASSPGLAAHNEQFF. In DNA form, the CDR3 reads TGTGCCAGCAGCCCGGGACTAGCGGCCCACAATGAGCAGTTCTTC. V gene TRBV5-6 combines with J gene TRBJ2-1; 11 bases match TRBD2. With 4 bases clipped from V and 5 bases from J, the junction kept 5 bases outside the gene matches. The CDR3 has 15 residues. Germline CDR1 is SGHDT and CDR2 is YYEEEE.

V usage is TRBV9 and J usage is TRBJ1-2; weak D call: TRBD1 (5 bases). V gave up 3 bases and J gave up 2 bases, with 17 bases separating them. The CDR3 is 16 residues long. Germline CDR1 SGDLS, CDR2 YYNGEE. This CDR3 is CASSGGGTTLNYGYTF. The CDR3 DNA sequence: TGTGCCAGCAGCGGCGGGGGAACCACGTTAAACTATGGCTACACCTTC.

This chain uses TRBV4-3 with TRBJ1-2; 12 bases are a match to TRBD1. Unmatched junction bases numbered 3, after V lost 0 bases and J lost 7 bases. Per germline, CDR1 LGHNA and CDR2 YSLEER. CDR3 size: 15 residues. As DNA, the CDR3 is TGCGCCAGCAGCCAAGAAGGGACAGGGGGCATTGGCTACACCTTC. Protein: CASSQEGTGGIGYTF.

This clone has a handful of counts. V usage is TRBV7-9 and J usage is TRBJ2-7; 9 positions match TRBD1. After removal of 8 bases from V and 2 bases from J, the junction contained 10 bases not matched to a gene. Germline CDR1 and CDR2: SEHNR and FQNEAQ (reference sequence). The CDR3 consists of 15 residues. CDR3 nucleotide sequence: TGTGCCAGCGCTCCGACAGGGGGGGAGACCTACGAGCAGTACGTC. This gives the protein CASAPTGGETYEQYV.

This clone occurred once. This chain uses TRBV7-8 with TRBJ2-7; TRBD1 matches 7 bases. Trimming at V came to 1 base and at J to 5 bases, leaving 5 bases not matched to a gene. This CDR3 has 14 residues. The germline CDR1 and CDR2 sequences are SGHVS and FQNEAQ. CDR3 in DNA: TGTGCCAGCAGCTTAGGTCAGGGGGACGACGAGCAGTACTTC. Translating it yields CASSLGQGDDEQYF.

The V gene is TRBV15, the J gene TRBJ1-4, with D unresolved. The V gene's germline CDR1 is LNHNV and CDR2 YYDKDF (reference sequence). The V end was cut by 8 bases, the J end by 3 bases, with 10 bases between. This CDR3 has 13 amino acids. CDR3 DNA sequence: TGTGCCACCGCCCACACCCCTAATGAAAAACTGTTTTTT. Amino acids: CATAHTPNEKLFF.

The chain combines TRBV21-1 with TRBJ1-5. TRBV21-1 represents a pseudogene. This CDR3 region has 16 residues. For the CDR3, the DNA is TGTGCCAGCAGGAGTAGAGTACATTGGCATCATCAGCCCCAGCATTTT. Its protein is CASRSRVHWHHQPQHF.

The genes are TRBV6-1 and TRBJ2-1; D is ambiguous. CDR1 is MNHNS, CDR2 SASEGT, per germline. This CDR3 comprises 13 residues. With 6 bases removed from V and 0 bases from J, the gap between germline ends came to 6 bases. In nucleotides, the CDR3 is TGTGCCAGCAGCCTCTACTCCTACAATGAGCAGTTCTTC. The encoded protein is CASSLYSYNEQFF.

J is TRBJ1-5 and V is TRBV2, with TRBD1 identical over 7 bases. This CDR3 comprises 14 residues. Looked up from germline, CDR1 is SNHLY and CDR2 is FYNNEI. The junction had 5 bases not matched to a gene; V was cut back by 7 bases and J by 2 bases. Written as DNA, the CDR3 is TGTGCCAGCAAGGGGGCAGGAGGCAATCAGCCCCAGCATTTT. It translates to CASKGAGGNQPQHF.

The chain recombines TRBV4-3 with TRBJ1-1; D may be TRBD1 (6 bases). This CDR3 contains 15 residues. Germline-derived CDR1 and CDR2 are LGHNA and YSLEER. V gave up 4 bases and J gave up 1 base, with 13 bases separating them. CDR3 in amino acids: CASSLGQFSNTEAFF. The CDR3 coding sequence is TGCGCCAGCAGCCTTGGACAGTTTTCGAACACTGAAGCTTTCTTT.

The chain recombines TRBV28 with TRBJ2-7, with 9 bases that match TRBD1. The CDR3 runs to 14 residues. The V gene's germline CDR1 is MDHEN and CDR2 SYDVKM. The junction had 4 bases not matched to a gene; V was cut back by 5 bases and J by 2 bases. CDR3 loop: CASSTGTGTYEQYF. The CDR3 DNA is TGTGCCAGCAGTACTGGGACAGGGACCTACGAGCAGTACTTC.

The V and J genes are TRBV11-2 and TRBJ2-7, with D uncertain. This CDR3 has 13 residues. The V end lost 1 base, the J end lost 3 bases, and 7 bases lay between the germline ends. Germline-derived CDR1 and CDR2 are SGHAT and FQNNGV. The CDR3 loop is CASSLGLLYEQYF. In nucleotides, the CDR3 is TGTGCCAGCAGCTTAGGGCTTCTCTACGAGCAGTACTTC.

This chain connects TRBV27 to TRBJ2-7; 14 nucleotides line up with TRBD2. This CDR3 contains 17 residues. V lost 3 bases and J lost 6; bases outside the gene matches: 10. In germline, CDR1 is MNHEY, CDR2 SMNVEV (reference sequence). The CDR3 bases are TGTGCCAGCAGTTTTATCGGGGGGACTAGCGGGAGTGGCGAGCAGTACTTC. Residues: CASSFIGGTSGSGEQYF.

The J gene is TRBJ1-2, the V gene TRBV4-1, with D maybe TRBD1 (5 bases). Germline V gene sequence: CDR1 MGHRA, CDR2 YSYEKL. The V end lost 2 bases, the J end lost 1 base, and 5 bases lay between the germline ends. This CDR3 comprises 13 residues. The CDR3 here is CASSQRGNYGYTF. The DNA of the CDR3 is TGCGCCAGCAGCCAAAGGGGTAACTATGGCTACACCTTC.

The genes are TRBV28 and TRBJ1-1, with D maybe TRBD1 (6 bases). V shed 3 bases and J shed 4 bases, with 6 bases lying between them. From germline, CDR1 is MDHEN and CDR2 SYDVKM. The CDR3 is 12 amino acids. CDR3 protein: CASSLGATEAFF. DNA for the CDR3: TGTGCCAGCAGTTTGGGGGCCACTGAAGCTTTCTTT. The full variable domain, completed using reference TRBV28 and TRBJ1-1, is DVKVTQSSRYLVKRTGEKVFLECVQDMDHENMFWYRQDPGLGLRLIYFSYDVKMKEKGDIPEGYSVSREKKERFSLILESASTNQTSMYLCASSLGATEAFFGQGTRLTVV.

V and J are TRBV28 and TRBJ1-6; D gene unclear. This CDR3 is 14 amino acids long. Trimming removed 2 bases from V and 4 bases from J, with 6 bases in between. The germline V gene encodes CDR1 MDHEN and CDR2 SYDVKM. The chain's CDR3 is CASSLGIYNSPLHF. DNA of the CDR3: TGTGCCAGCAGTTTAGGTATTTATAATTCACCCCTCCACTTT.

This chain links TRBV6-1 with TRBJ2-7; no reliable D call. The V gene's germline CDR1 is MNHNS and CDR2 SASEGT. This CDR3 region has 14 residues. Trimming took 5 bases from V and 2 from J, leaving 13 bases between them. Written as DNA, the CDR3 is TGTGCCAGCAGTACGACGGCAATGACCTACGAGCAGTACTTC. Translated: CASSTTAMTYEQYF.

The chain is built from TRBV6-6 and TRBJ1-5; D is undetermined. CDR1 is MNHNY, CDR2 SVGAGI, per germline (reference sequence). The CDR3 has 13 residues. Trimming took off 7 bases at V and 4 bases at J, with 11 bases between the two ends. The CDR3 bases are TGTGCCAGCACCGGTACCCGAAATCAGCCCCAGCATTTT. Its translation is CASTGTRNQPQHF.

The rearrangement links TRBV5-6 to TRBJ2-7, with TRBD1 matching 7 bases. V trimming: 0 bases; J trimming: 4 bases; junction bases outside the gene matches: 1. The CDR3 extends over 13 amino acids. From germline, CDR1 is SGHDT and CDR2 YYEEEE. Written as DNA, the CDR3 is TGTGCCAGCAGCTTGGGGGGACAGTACGAGCAGTACGTC. It is translated as CASSLGGQYEQYV.

This clone was recorded a few times. V gene TRBV7-9 combines with J gene TRBJ1-1, with 8 bases aligning to TRBD1. The CDR3 sequence is 15 residues long. CDR1 and CDR2 (germline): SEHNR, FQNEAQ (reference sequence). V shed 3 bases and J 3 bases; nucleotides not matched to a gene: 6. CDR3 loop: CASSLGQESYTEAFF. For the CDR3, the DNA is TGTGCCAGCAGCTTGGGACAGGAGTCTTACACTGAAGCTTTCTTT. Combining the CDR3 with reference TRBV7-9 and TRBJ1-1 gives the whole variable domain DTGVSQNPRHKITKRGQNVTFRCDPISEHNRLYWYRQTLGQGPEFLTYFQNEAQLEKSRLLSDRFSAERPKGSFSTLEIQRTEQGDSAMYLCASSLGQESYTEAFFGQGTRLTVV.

The chain links TRBV19 to TRBJ2-1; D not certain. The V end lost 5 bases, the J end lost 0 bases, and 11 bases lay between the germline ends. The CDR3 runs 15 residues. The germline V gene has CDR1 LNHDA and CDR2 SQIVND (reference sequence). The CDR3 DNA sequence: TGTGCCAGTAGTCCCGCCGATGACTCCTACAATGAGCAGTTCTTC. Protein product: CASSPADDSYNEQFF.

As for this clone: At one of its ends the junction is not consistent with the germline gene, which may arise from a read error. The rearrangement links TRBV5-3 to TRBJ1-1; the D is unclear. TRBV5-3 qualifies as an ORF whose function is uncertain. This CDR3 region has 12 residues. CDR3 coding DNA: TGTGCCAGCAGCTTGTACGGGAGTGAAGCTTTCTTT. Translation gives CASSLYGSEAFF.

This rearrangement joins TRBV6-9 to TRBJ2-2, with a possible D match to TRBD1 (5 bases). The CDR3 totals 15 residues. The germline gives CDR1 MNHGY, CDR2 SVAAGI. V was trimmed by 3 bases and J by 1 base, leaving 9 bases between them. In nucleotides, the CDR3 is TGTGCCAGCAGTTACGATACAGGGAACACCGGGGAGCTGTTTTTT. It encodes CASSYDTGNTGELFF.

The count of this clone is one. The J gene is TRBJ2-2, the V gene TRBV9; possibly TRBD1 for D (5 bases). Germline CDR1 reads SGDLS; CDR2 reads YYNGEE. The V and J ends lost 0 bases and 4 bases respectively, with 10 bases between them. This CDR3 contains 15 residues. CDR3 nucleotides: TGTGCCAGCAGCGTAGCCAGGGCGAGCACCGGGGAGCTGTTTTTT. It yields the protein CASSVARASTGELFF.

This chain joins TRBV27 and TRBJ2-1, with TRBD2 identical over 9 bases. Germline V gene sequence: CDR1 MNHEY, CDR2 SMNVEV (reference sequence). V lost 5 bases to trimming and J lost 2 bases; unmatched junction nucleotides: 7. The CDR3 consists of 16 residues. The CDR3 nucleotides read TGTGCCAGCAGTCCAGCGGCGGGGGGGACCTACAATGAGCAGTTCTTC. This encodes CASSPAAGGTYNEQFF.

The chain links TRBV4-1 to TRBJ1-5, with unresolved D. The CDR3 is 14 amino acids. Germline V gives CDR1 MGHRA, CDR2 YSYEKL. Trimming removed 4 bases from V and 2 bases from J, with 9 bases in between. The DNA for the CDR3 is TGCGCCAGCAGCCCGGTCGGGGGCAATCAGCCCCAGCATTTT. It encodes CASSPVGGNQPQHF.

The gene calls are TRBV13 and TRBJ2-1; maybe TRBD1 (5 bases). The germline V gene encodes CDR1 PRHDT and CDR2 FYEKMQ (reference sequence). The CDR3 spans 15 residues. The V and J ends lost 6 bases and 5 bases respectively, with 17 bases between them. The CDR3 protein is CASRPQGFYDNEQFF. In nucleotides, the CDR3 is TGTGCCAGCAGGCCTCAGGGTTTCTATGACAATGAGCAGTTCTTC.

The chain is built from TRBV7-9 and TRBJ1-1; a weak D match, TRBD1 (5 bases). This CDR3 comprises 18 residues. With 0 bases removed from V and 1 base from J, the gap between germline ends came to 18 bases. Germline V CDR1 and CDR2: SEHNR, FQNEAQ (reference sequence). The CDR3 spells CASSLAPGGEPPNTEAFF. DNA for the CDR3: TGTGCCAGCAGCTTAGCCCCCGGGGGAGAGCCGCCGAACACTGAAGCTTTCTTT.

The chain combines TRBV11-2 with TRBJ2-1; D ambiguous. The V gene's germline CDR1 is SGHAT and CDR2 FQNNGV. The germline V and J ends were trimmed by 0 bases and 0 bases, with 3 bases remaining between them. The CDR3 contains 14 residues. CDR3 sequence reads: CASSLDGSYNEQFF. CDR3 coding DNA: TGTGCCAGCAGCTTAGATGGCTCCTACAATGAGCAGTTCTTC.